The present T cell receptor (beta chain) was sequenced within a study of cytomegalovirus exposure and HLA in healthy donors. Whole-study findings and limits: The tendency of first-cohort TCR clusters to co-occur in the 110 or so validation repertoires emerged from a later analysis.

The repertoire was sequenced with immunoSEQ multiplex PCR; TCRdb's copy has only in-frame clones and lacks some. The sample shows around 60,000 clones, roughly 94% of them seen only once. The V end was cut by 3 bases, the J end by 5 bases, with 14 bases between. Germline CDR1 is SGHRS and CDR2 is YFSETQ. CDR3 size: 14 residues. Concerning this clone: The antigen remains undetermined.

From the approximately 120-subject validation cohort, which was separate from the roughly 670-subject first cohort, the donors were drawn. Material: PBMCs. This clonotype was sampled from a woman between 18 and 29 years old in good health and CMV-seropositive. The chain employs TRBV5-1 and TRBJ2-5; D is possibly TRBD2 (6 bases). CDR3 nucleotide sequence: TGCGCCAGCAGCTGGGGGACTTCAAGGGAGACCCAGTACTTC. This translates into CASSWGTSRETQYF.